Below, 23 T cell receptor beta chains from the same sample are listed, as sequenced in a study of T cell repertoires in cytomegalovirus infection. A single record per CDR3 protein comes from TCRdb applying MiXCR to the reads. This repertoire shows about 140,000 distinct CDR3 sequences, over 25% found once; its top ten account for about 56%. These receptors' antigens are unknown. The sequencing here drew on CD8+ T cells from cultured PBMCs, taken from culture after CMV antigen stimulation. The source of these receptors is a human donor in good health (CMV status not recorded). Some clones in this sample may be carry-over from other donors' samples.

This clonotype showed up many times. The chain is built from TRBV12-3 or TRBV12-4 and TRBJ1-4; D is uncertain. The CDR3 runs 14 residues. V lost 7 bases, J lost 4 bases, and 13 bases lay in between. CDR3 sequence: CASTYRANNEKLFF. The DNA of the CDR3 is TGTGCCAGCACTTACCGGGCCAATAATGAAAAACTGTTTTTT.

Many counts were recorded for this clonotype. The rearrangement uses TRBV7-2 and TRBJ2-3; possibly TRBD2 for D (6 bases). The CDR3 contains 13 residues. Trimming stripped 5 bases from V and 7 bases from J, with 13 bases between. CDR1 is SGHTA and CDR2 is FQGNSA in the germline V gene. The CDR3 DNA reads TGTGCCAGCAGCCCCCATAGCGGTAATACGCAGTATTTT. It translates to CASSPHSGNTQYF.

This clonotype was observed at least ten times. This chain joins TRBV7-2 and TRBJ2-1, with 9 bases fitting TRBD1. The CDR3 spans 16 residues. V was clipped by 5 bases and J by 0 bases; unmatched bases: 5. In germline, CDR1 is SGHTA, CDR2 FQGNSA. This chain's CDR3 is CASSRGQGSSYNEQFF. In DNA form, the CDR3 reads TGTGCCAGCAGCCGCGGACAGGGGAGCTCCTACAATGAGCAGTTCTTC.

V and J are TRBV5-5 and TRBJ2-3; D call uncertain. There are 12 residues in the CDR3. V dropped 8 bases and J dropped 0 bases, with 7 bases sitting between them. Germline CDR1 and CDR2: SGHKS and YYEKEE (reference sequence). The CDR3 is CASGSSTDTQYF. CDR3 DNA: TGTGCCAGTGGATCTAGCACAGATACGCAGTATTTT.

This clonotype appeared a few times. The chain employs TRBV6-2 or TRBV6-3 and TRBJ2-7; perhaps TRBD1 as D (5 bases). V lost 2 bases to trimming and J lost 4 bases, with 12 bases between them. Germline-derived CDR1 and CDR2 are MNHEY and SVGEGT. CDR3 length: 14 amino acids. The CDR3 sequence: CASSYGASSYEQYF. CDR3 nucleotides: TGTGCCAGCAGTTACGGGGCCAGTTCGTACGAGCAGTACTTC.

This chain uses TRBV12-3 or TRBV12-4 with TRBJ1-5; D call uncertain. This CDR3 is 13 amino acids long. The V end lost 2 bases, the J end lost 7 bases, and 9 bases lay between the germline ends. The CDR3 nucleotides read TGTGCCAGCAGTTTAAGGGCGGGCCAGCCCCAGCATTTT. It encodes CASSLRAGQPQHF.

The table lists this clonotype with many counts. The V and J genes are TRBV7-6 and TRBJ2-3; maybe TRBD2 (6 bases). The CDR3 loop spans 14 amino acids. The germline V and J ends were trimmed by 0 bases and 5 bases, with 9 bases remaining between them. Germline CDR1 SGHVS, CDR2 FNYEAQ. CDR3 amino acids: CASSLAEGVDTQYF. The CDR3 DNA reads as TGTGCCAGCAGCTTAGCGGAGGGAGTAGATACGCAGTATTTT.

The chain links TRBV25-1 to TRBJ2-5; a weak D match, TRBD2 (5 bases). The ends were cut back, 5 bases at V and 7 bases at J, with 8 bases in the middle. From germline, CDR1 is MGHDK and CDR2 SYGVNS. The CDR3 sequence is 11 residues long. The CDR3 DNA reads TGTGCCAGCAGTACTGGGAGGACCCAGTACTTC. The encoded protein is CASSTGRTQYF. Complete variable domain (other parts from reference TRBV25-1 and TRBJ2-5): EADIYQTPRYLVIGTGKKITLECSQTMGHDKMYWYQQDPGMELHLIHYSYGVNSTEKGDLSSESTVSRIRTEHFPLTLESARPSHTSQYLCASSTGRTQYFGPGTRLLVL.

The chain recombines TRBV4-1 with TRBJ2-3, with 7 bases aligning to TRBD1. Per germline, CDR1 MGHRA and CDR2 YSYEKL. V was clipped by 2 bases and J by 5 bases; unmatched bases: 7. The CDR3 loop spans 15 amino acids. Here the CDR3 DNA reads TGCGCCAGCAGCCAAAGTCAGGGGGAAATAGATACGCAGTATTTT. Translating gives CASSQSQGEIDTQYF.

Many counts were recorded for this clonotype. The chain links TRBV4-2 to TRBJ2-1, with 11 nucleotides matching TRBD2. The CDR3 sequence is 16 residues long. From germline, CDR1 is LGHNA and CDR2 YNFKEQ. Trimming removed 4 bases from V and 5 bases from J; junction bases left unmatched: 7. The CDR3 is CASSPRLAGRDNEQFF. CDR3 nucleotide sequence: TGTGCCAGCAGCCCCAGACTAGCGGGGCGAGACAATGAGCAGTTCTTC.

This chain links TRBV7-6 with TRBJ1-2, with D possibly matching TRBD1 (5 bases). Germline loops: CDR1 SGHVS, CDR2 FNYEAQ. The CDR3 has 14 residues. V dropped 7 bases and J dropped 2 bases, with 14 bases sitting between them. DNA for the CDR3: TGTGCCAGCACCGATACGGGGGAAAACTATGGCTACACCTTC. It is translated as CASTDTGENYGYTF.

This clonotype was recorded many times. J is TRBJ2-7 and V is TRBV12-3 or TRBV12-4, with a possible D match to TRBD1 (5 bases). The CDR3 length is 13 residues. The V end lost 0 bases, the J end lost 6 bases, and 9 bases lay between the germline ends. CDR3 bases: TGTGCCAGCAGTTTAGCCGACAGTTCCGAGCAGTACTTC. Translating gives CASSLADSSEQYF.

The chain recombines TRBV2 with TRBJ2-1, with TRBD2 matching 8 bases. CDR1 and CDR2 (germline): SNHLY, FYNNEI. The ends lost 2 bases at V and 3 bases at J; junction bases unmatched: 6. The CDR3 consists of 16 residues. This CDR3 is CASSEISGGYYNEQFF. The CDR3 DNA follows: TGTGCCAGCAGTGAAATAAGCGGGGGATACTACAATGAGCAGTTCTTC.

In this sample, this clonotype turned up many times. V usage is TRBV7-9 and J usage is TRBJ1-1; TRBD1 might be the D (6 bases). Per germline, CDR1 SEHNR and CDR2 FQNEAQ (reference sequence). This CDR3 has 15 amino acids. Trimming left V 8 bases short and J 0 bases short, with 16 bases between. The CDR3 here is CASSITDRMNTEAFF. CDR3 DNA sequence: TGTGCCAGCTCTATTACGGACAGAATGAACACTGAAGCTTTCTTT. Full variable domain (outside the CDR3, taken from reference TRBV7-9 and TRBJ1-1): DTGVSQNPRHKITKRGQNVTFRCDPISEHNRLYWYRQTLGQGPEFLTYFQNEAQLEKSRLLSDRFSAERPKGSFSTLEIQRTEQGDSAMYLCASSITDRMNTEAFFGQGTRLTVV.

V and J are TRBV7-8 and TRBJ2-1; 11 nucleotides match TRBD2. V was clipped by 5 bases and J by 4 bases; unmatched bases: 7. The CDR3 length is 16 residues. Germline CDR1 and CDR2: SGHVS and FQNEAQ. The CDR3 sequence: CASSNLAGGYYNEQFF. The CDR3 nucleotides are TGTGCCAGCAGCAATCTAGCGGGGGGCTATTACAATGAGCAGTTCTTC. Full variable domain (missing parts from reference TRBV7-8 and TRBJ2-1): GAGVSQSPRYKVAKRGQDVALRCDPISGHVSLFWYQQALGQGPEFLTYFQNEAQLDKSGLPSDRFFAERPEGSVSTLKIQRTQQEDSAVYLCASSNLAGGYYNEQFFGPGTRLTVL.

Worth noting for this clonotype: One junction end disagrees with the germline gene, perhaps due to a read error. V usage is TRBV2 and J usage is TRBJ2-6, with D hard to call. From germline, CDR1 is SNHLY and CDR2 FYNNEI. CDR3 length: 15 amino acids. The CDR3 DNA reads as TGTGCCACCAGTGCCCCGAGCTCTGGGGCCAACGTCCTGACTTTC. As protein: CATSAPSSGANVLTF. The variable domain in full, completed from reference TRBV2 and TRBJ2-6, reads EPEVTQTPSHQVTQMGQEVILRCVPISNHLYFYWYRQILGQKVEFLVSFYNNEISEKSEIFDDQFSVERPDGSNFTLKIRSTKLEDSAMYFCATSAPSSGANVLTFGAGSRLTVL.

CDR3 in amino acids: CASSLVWGEQYF. As DNA, the CDR3 is TGTGCCAGCAGCTTAGTTTGGGGCGAGCAGTACTTC. V usage is TRBV7-9 and J usage is TRBJ2-7; D not resolved. The CDR3 contains 12 residues. The germline V gene has CDR1 SEHNR and CDR2 FQNEAQ (reference sequence). V lost 1 base and J 6 bases, leaving 7 bases between the germline ends.

The table lists this clonotype with a few counts. The genes are TRBV27 and TRBJ2-1, with TRBD2 matching 13 bases. With V trimmed by 2 bases and J by 8 bases, 9 bases remained unmatched. Germline CDR1 and CDR2: MNHEY and SMNVEV (reference sequence). The CDR3 runs 17 residues. The CDR3 loop is CASSLQLAGGRWDEQFF. In DNA, the CDR3 is TGTGCCAGCAGTTTACAACTAGCGGGGGGGCGGTGGGATGAGCAGTTCTTC.

The rearrangement joins TRBV12-3 or TRBV12-4 to TRBJ2-1; TRBD2 matches at 11 bases. V lost 2 bases to trimming and J lost 7 bases; unmatched junction nucleotides: 7. The CDR3 loop spans 16 amino acids. The CDR3 bases are TGTGCCAGCAGTTTAACCCTTAGCGGGGGGGAAAATGAGCAGTTCTTC. Amino acid sequence: CASSLTLSGGENEQFF.

V gene TRBV7-6 combines with J gene TRBJ1-2; 7 bases agree with TRBD1. This CDR3 has 13 amino acids. The ends lost 4 bases at V and 5 bases at J; junction bases unmatched: 4. Germline lookup yields CDR1 SGHVS and CDR2 FNYEAQ. The CDR3, as DNA: TGTGCCAGCAGCTCCCACAGGGGTTATGGCTACACCTTC. Residues: CASSSHRGYGYTF.

This chain uses TRBV12-3 or TRBV12-4 with TRBJ2-1; D call uncertain. V was clipped by 6 bases and J by 6 bases, with 9 bases between them. This CDR3 is built from 12 residues. The CDR3 coding sequence is TGTGCCAGCAGCATTAATGGCAATGAGCAGTTCTTC. Amino acids: CASSINGNEQFF.

V is TRBV7-2 and J is TRBJ2-2; perhaps D is TRBD1 or TRBD2 (6 bases each). Trimming cost V 2 bases and J 5 bases, with 18 bases left between them. Germline V gene sequence: CDR1 SGHTA, CDR2 FQGNSA. The CDR3 is 17 amino acids. The CDR3 DNA reads as TGTGCCAGCAGCTTAAGGAGTAAGGGGGGTGTGACCGGGGAGCTGTTTTTT. It translates to CASSLRSKGGVTGELFF.

This clonotype has a handful of counts. The chain uses TRBV19 and TRBJ1-1, with a tentative D call TRBD1 (5 bases). This CDR3 has 15 amino acids. V was clipped by 7 bases and J by 3 bases, with 18 bases between them. Germline loops: CDR1 LNHDA, CDR2 SQIVND (reference sequence). The CDR3: CASTEVQGGDTEAFF. The CDR3 DNA reads TGTGCCAGTACCGAGGTCCAGGGTGGGGACACTGAAGCTTTCTTT.